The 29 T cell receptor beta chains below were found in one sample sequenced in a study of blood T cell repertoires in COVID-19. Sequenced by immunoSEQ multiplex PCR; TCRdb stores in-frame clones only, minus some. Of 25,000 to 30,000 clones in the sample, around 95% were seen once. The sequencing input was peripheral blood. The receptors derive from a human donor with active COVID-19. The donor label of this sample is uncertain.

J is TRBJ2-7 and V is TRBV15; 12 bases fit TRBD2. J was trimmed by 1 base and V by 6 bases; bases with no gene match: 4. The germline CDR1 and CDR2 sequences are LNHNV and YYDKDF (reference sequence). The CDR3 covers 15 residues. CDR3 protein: CATRSGLAGSYEQYF. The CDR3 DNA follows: TGTGCCACCAGAAGTGGACTAGCGGGATCCTACGAGCAGTACTTC. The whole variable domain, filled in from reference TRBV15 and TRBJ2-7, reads DAMVIQNPRYQVTQFGKPVTLSCSQTLNHNVMYWYQQKSSQAPKLLFHYYDKDFNNEADTPDNFQSRRPNTSFCFLDIRSPGLGDTAMYLCATRSGLAGSYEQYFGPGTRLTVT.

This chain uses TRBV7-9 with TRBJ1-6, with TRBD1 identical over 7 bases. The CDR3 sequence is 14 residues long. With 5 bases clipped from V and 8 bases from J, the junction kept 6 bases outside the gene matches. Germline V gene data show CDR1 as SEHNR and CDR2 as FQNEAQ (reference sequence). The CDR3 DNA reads TGTGCCAGCAGCATCTCGACAGGGTATTCACCCCTCCACTTT. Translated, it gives CASSISTGYSPLHF.

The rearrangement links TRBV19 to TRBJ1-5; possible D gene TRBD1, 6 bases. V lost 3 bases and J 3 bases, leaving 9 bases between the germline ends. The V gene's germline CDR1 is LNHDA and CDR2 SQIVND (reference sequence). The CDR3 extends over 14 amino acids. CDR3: CASSITGINQPQHF. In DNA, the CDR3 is TGTGCCAGTAGTATTACAGGGATCAATCAGCCCCAGCATTTT.

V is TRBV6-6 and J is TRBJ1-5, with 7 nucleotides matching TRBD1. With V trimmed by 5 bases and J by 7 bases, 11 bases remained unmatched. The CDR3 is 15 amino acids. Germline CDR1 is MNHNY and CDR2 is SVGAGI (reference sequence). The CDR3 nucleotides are TGTGCCAGCAGTGCGGGCAGGGGGACAATACAGCCCCAGCATTTT. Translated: CASSAGRGTIQPQHF.

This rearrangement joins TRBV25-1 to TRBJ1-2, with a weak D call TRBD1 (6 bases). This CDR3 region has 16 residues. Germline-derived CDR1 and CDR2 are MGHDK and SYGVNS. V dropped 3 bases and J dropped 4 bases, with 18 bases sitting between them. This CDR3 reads CASSEGHPNRAYGYTF. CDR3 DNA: TGTGCCAGCAGTGAGGGACACCCTAATAGAGCCTATGGCTACACCTTC.

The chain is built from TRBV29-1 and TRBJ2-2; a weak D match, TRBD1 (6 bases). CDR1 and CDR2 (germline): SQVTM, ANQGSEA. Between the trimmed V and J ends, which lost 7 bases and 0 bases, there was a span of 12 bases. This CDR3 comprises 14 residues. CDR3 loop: CSAIGQTNTGELFF. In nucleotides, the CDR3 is TGCAGCGCAATCGGACAGACGAACACCGGGGAGCTGTTTTTT.

CDR3 sequence (DNA): TGTGCCAGCAGTGGGATCCCGGGACAGGGGTGGTTCTTC. Protein sequence: CASSGIPGQGWFF. V gene TRBV2 combines with J gene TRBJ2-1; 10 nucleotides agree with TRBD1. Germline-derived CDR1 and CDR2 are SNHLY and FYNNEI. CDR3 length equals 13 residues. The V gene end was trimmed by 4 bases and the J gene end by 15 bases; junction bases not matched to a gene: 9.

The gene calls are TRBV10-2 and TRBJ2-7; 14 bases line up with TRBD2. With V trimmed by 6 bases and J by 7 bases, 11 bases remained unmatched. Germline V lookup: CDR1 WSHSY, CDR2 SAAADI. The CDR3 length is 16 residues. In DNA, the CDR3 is TGCGCCAGCAGATCTCCGGGACTAGCGGGAGTTTATGAGCAGTACTTC. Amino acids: CASRSPGLAGVYEQYF.

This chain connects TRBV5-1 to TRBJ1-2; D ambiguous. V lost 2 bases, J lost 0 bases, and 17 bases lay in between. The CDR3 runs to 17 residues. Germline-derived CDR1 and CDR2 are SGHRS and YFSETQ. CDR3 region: CASSFEPIAQANYGYTF. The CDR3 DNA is TGCGCCAGCAGCTTTGAACCGATAGCCCAAGCTAACTATGGCTACACCTTC.

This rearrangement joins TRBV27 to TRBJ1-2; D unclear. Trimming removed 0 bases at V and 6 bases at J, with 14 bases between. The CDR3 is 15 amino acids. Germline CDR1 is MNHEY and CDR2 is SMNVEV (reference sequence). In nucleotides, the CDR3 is TGTGCCAGCAGTTTATCGAGAGGGCTGGGGAATGGCTACACCTTC. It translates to CASSLSRGLGNGYTF.

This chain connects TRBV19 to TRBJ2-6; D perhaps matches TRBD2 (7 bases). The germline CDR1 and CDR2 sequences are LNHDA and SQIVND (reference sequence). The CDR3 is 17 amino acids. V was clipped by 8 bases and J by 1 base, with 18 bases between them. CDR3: CASARRGALSGANVLTF. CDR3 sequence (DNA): TGTGCCAGTGCCCGACGGGGGGCGCTTTCTGGGGCCAACGTCCTGACTTTC.

CDR3 residues: CASSRDRGDDTQYF. In DNA form, the CDR3 reads TGTGCCAGCAGTCGGGACAGGGGGGATGATACGCAGTATTTT. This chain joins TRBV2 and TRBJ2-3; TRBD1 matches 11 bases. Germline V lookup: CDR1 SNHLY, CDR2 FYNNEI. The CDR3 sequence is 14 residues long. J was trimmed by 6 bases and V by 5 bases; bases with no gene match: 4.

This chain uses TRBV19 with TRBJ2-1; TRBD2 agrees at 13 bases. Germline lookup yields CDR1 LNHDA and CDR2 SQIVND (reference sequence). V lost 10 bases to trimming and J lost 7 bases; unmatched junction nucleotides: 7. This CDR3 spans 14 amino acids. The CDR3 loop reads CATSTSGRGNEQFF. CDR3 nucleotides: TGTGCCACCAGTACTAGCGGGAGGGGAAATGAGCAGTTCTTC.

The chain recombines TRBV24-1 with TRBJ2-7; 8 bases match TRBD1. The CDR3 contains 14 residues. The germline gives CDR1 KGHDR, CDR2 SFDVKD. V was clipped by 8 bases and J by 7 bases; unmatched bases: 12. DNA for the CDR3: TGTGCCACCATGGATCCGGCAGGGGGCGAAGAGCAGTACTTC. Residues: CATMDPAGGEEQYF.

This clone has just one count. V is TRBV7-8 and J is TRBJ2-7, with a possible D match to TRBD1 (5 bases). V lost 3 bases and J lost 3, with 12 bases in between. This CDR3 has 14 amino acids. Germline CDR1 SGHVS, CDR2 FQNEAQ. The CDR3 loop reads CASSLHRFGYEQYF. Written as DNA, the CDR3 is TGTGCCAGCAGCTTGCACAGGTTTGGCTACGAGCAGTACTTC.

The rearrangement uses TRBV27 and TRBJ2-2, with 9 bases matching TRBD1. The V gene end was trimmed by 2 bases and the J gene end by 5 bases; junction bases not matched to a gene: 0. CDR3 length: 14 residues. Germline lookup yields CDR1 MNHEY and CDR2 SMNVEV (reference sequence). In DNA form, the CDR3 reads TGTGCCAGCAGTTTAGACAGGGGGACCGGGGAGCTGTTTTTT. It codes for CASSLDRGTGELFF.

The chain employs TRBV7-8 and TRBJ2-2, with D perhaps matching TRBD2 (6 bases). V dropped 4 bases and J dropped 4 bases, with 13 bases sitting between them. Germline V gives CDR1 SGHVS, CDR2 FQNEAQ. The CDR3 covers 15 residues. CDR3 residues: CASSSRDSFTGELFF. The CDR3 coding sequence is TGTGCCAGCAGCTCCCGGGACTCCTTCACCGGGGAGCTGTTTTTT.

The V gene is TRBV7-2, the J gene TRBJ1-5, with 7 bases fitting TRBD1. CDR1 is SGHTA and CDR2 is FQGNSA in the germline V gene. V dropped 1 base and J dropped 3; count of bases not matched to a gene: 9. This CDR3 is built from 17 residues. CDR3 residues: CASSLVRGQTNNQPQHF. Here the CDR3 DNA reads TGTGCCAGCAGCTTAGTGAGGGGACAGACTAACAATCAGCCCCAGCATTTT. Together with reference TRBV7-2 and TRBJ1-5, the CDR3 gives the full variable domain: GAGVSQSPSNKVTEKGKDVELRCDPISGHTALYWYRQSLGQGLEFLIYFQGNSAPDKSGLPSDRFSAERTGGSVSTLTIQRTQQEDSAVYLCASSLVRGQTNNQPQHFGDGTRLSIL.

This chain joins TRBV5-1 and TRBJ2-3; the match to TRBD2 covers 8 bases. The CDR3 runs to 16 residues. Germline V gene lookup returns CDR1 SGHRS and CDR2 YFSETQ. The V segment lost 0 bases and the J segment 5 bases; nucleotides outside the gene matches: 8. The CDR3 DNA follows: TGCGCCAGCAGCTTGGTTACGGGAGGGCCGGAAGATACGCAGTATTTT. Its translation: CASSLVTGGPEDTQYF.

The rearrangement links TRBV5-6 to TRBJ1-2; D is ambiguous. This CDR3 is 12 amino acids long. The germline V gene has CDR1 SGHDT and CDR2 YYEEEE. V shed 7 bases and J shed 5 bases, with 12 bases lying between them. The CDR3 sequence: CASSLREYGYTF. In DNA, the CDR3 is TGTGCCAGCTCCCTAAGGGAGTATGGCTACACCTTC. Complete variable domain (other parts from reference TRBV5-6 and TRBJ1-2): DAGVTQSPTHLIKTRGQQVTLRCSPKSGHDTVSWYQQALGQGPQFIFQYYEEEERQRGNFPDRFSGHQFPNYSSELNVNALLLGDSALYLCASSLREYGYTFGSGTRLTVV.

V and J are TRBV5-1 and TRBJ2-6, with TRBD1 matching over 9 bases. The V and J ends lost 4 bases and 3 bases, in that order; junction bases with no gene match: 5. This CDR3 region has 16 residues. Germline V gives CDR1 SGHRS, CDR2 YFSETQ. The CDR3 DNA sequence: TGCGCCAGCAGCCTGGGACAGGGTGGTGGGGCCAACGTCCTGACTTTC. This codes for CASSLGQGGGANVLTF.

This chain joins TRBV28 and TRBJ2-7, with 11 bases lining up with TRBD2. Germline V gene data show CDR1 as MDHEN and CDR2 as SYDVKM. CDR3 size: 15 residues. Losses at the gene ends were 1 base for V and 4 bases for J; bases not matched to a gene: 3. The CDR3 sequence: CASSLLAGGLYEQYF. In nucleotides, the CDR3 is TGTGCCAGCAGTTTATTAGCGGGAGGGCTATACGAGCAGTACTTC.

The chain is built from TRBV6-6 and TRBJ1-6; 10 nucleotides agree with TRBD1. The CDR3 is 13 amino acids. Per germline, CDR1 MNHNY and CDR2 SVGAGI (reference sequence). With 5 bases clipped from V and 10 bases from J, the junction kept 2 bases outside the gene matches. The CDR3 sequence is CASSGTGDSPLHF. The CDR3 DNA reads TGTGCCAGCAGTGGGACAGGGGACTCACCCCTCCACTTT.

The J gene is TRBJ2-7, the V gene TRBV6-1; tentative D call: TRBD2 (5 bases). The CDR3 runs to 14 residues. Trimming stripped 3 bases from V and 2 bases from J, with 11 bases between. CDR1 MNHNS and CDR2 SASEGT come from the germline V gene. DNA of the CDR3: TGTGCCAGCAGTGACGCGGGCCGAGCCTACGAGCAGTACTTC. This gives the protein CASSDAGRAYEQYF.

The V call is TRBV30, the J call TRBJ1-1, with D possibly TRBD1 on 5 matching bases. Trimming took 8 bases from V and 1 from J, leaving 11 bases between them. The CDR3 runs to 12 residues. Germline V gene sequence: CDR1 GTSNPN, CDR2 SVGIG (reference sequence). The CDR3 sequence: CAGGKRNTEAFF. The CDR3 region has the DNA TGTGCCGGGGGGAAGAGGAACACTGAAGCTTTCTTT.

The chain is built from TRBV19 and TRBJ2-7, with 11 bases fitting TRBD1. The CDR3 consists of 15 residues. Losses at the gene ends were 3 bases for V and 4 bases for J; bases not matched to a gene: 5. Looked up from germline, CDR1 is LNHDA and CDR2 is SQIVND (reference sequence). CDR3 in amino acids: CASSIPDRGLYEQYF. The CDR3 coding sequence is TGTGCCAGTAGTATCCCGGACAGGGGGCTGTACGAGCAGTACTTC. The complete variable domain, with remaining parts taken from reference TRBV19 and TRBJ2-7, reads DGGITQSPKYLFRKEGQNVTLSCEQNLNHDAMYWYRQDPGQGLRLIYYSQIVNDFQKGDIAEGYSVSREKKESFPLTVTSAQKNPTAFYLCASSIPDRGLYEQYFGPGTRLTVT.

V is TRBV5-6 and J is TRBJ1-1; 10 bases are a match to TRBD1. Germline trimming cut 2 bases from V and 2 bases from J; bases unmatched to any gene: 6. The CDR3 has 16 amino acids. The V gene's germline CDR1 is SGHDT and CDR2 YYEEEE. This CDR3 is CASSLRQGAINTEAFF. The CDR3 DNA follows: TGTGCCAGCAGCTTAAGACAGGGGGCCATAAACACTGAAGCTTTCTTT.

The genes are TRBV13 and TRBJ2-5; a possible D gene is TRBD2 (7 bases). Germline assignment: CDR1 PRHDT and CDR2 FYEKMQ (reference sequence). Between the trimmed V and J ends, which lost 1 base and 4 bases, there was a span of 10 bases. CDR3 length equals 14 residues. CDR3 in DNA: TGTGCCAGCAGCTTAGATGCGGGGGCAGAGACCCAGTACTTC. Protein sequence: CASSLDAGAETQYF.

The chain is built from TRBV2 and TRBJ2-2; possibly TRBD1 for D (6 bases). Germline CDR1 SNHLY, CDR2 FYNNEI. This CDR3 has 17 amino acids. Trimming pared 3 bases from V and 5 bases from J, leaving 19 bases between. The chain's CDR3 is CASSDQTGLSETGELFF. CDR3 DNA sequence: TGTGCCAGCAGTGACCAGACAGGCCTTTCTGAGACCGGGGAGCTGTTTTTT.